This TCR beta chain was sequenced in a study of blood T cell repertoires in COVID-19. The CDR3 has 13 amino acids. CDR1 and CDR2 from the germline V gene are SGHDT and YYEEEE. The V end was cut by 2 bases, the J end by 1 base, with 7 bases between. TCRdb's copy holds only in-frame clones and misses some; the assay was immunoSEQ multiplex PCR. Of fewer than 250,000 clones listed, 88% are singletons. Sequences were obtained from peripheral blood. This clonotype originated in a man in his thirties or forties with acute or convalescent COVID-19. The gene calls are TRBV5-6 and TRBJ2-7, with D possibly matching TRBD2 (5 bases). CDR3 residues: CASSFSGSYEQYF. Here the CDR3 DNA reads TGTGCCAGCAGCTTCTCGGGATCCTACGAGCAGTACTTC.